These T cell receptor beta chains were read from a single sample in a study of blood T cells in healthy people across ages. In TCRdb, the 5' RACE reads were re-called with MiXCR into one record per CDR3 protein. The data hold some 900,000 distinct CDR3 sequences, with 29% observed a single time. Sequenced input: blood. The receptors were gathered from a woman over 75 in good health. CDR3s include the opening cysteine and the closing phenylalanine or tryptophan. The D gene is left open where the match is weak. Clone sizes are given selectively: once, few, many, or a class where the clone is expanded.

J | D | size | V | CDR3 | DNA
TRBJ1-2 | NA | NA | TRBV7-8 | CASSLADTDSYGYTF | TGTGCCAGCAGCTTAGCGGACACGGACTCCTATGGCTACACCTTC
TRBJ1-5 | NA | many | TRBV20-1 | CSAGMGVNQPQHF | TGCAGTGCTGGAATGGGGGTCAATCAGCCCCAGCATTTT
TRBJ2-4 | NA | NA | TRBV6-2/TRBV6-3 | CAGSSLNTQYF | TGTGCCGGCAGCTCCCTAAACACTCAGTACTTC
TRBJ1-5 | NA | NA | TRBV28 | CASSPFGNSNQPQHF | TGTGCCAGCAGCCCATTTGGGAATAGCAATCAGCCCCAGCATTTT
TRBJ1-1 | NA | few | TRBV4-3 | CASSPTVINTEAFF | TGCGCCAGCAGCCCCACAGTTATCAACACTGAAGCTTTCTTT
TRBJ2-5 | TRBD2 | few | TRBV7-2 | CASSVAPGGGLYF | TGTGCCAGCAGCGTCGCCCCAGGCGGGGGATTGTACTTC
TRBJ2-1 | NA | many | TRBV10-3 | CAISESTPVQFF | TGTGCCATCAGTGAGTCGACTCCCGTGCAGTTCTTC
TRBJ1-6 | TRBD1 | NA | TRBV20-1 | CSARVGTGGHYNSPLHF | TGCAGTGCTAGAGTGGGGACAGGCGGGCACTATAATTCACCCCTCCACTTT
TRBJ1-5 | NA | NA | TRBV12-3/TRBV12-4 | CASSLFTVDGNQPQHF | TGTGCCAGCAGTTTATTCACGGTGGATGGCAATCAGCCCCAGCATTTT
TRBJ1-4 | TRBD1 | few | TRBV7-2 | CASNRDRGGEKLFF | TGTGCCAGCAACCGGGACAGGGGTGGAGAAAAACTGTTTTTT
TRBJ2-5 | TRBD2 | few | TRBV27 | CASSFPSGGAETQYF | TGTGCCAGCAGTTTCCCTAGCGGGGGGGCGGAGACCCAGTACTTC
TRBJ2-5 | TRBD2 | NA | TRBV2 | CASSESGRPLTETQYF | TGTGCCAGCAGCGAGAGCGGGAGGCCACTGACGGAGACCCAGTACTTC
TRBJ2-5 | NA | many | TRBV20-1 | CSARAAAGQEVGETQYF | TGCAGTGCTAGAGCCGCAGCGGGACAGGAGGTAGGAGAGACCCAGTACTTC
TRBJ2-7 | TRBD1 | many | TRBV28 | CASYSGGQGALREQYF | TGTGCCAGCTATTCCGGGGGACAGGGGGCCCTCCGCGAGCAGTACTTC
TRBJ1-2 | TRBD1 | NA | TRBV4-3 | CASSPTGTGGGGGYTF | TGCGCCAGCAGCCCCACCGGGACAGGGGGCGGGGGTGGCTACACCTTC
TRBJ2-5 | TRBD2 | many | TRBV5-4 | CASSLETSGTGTQYF | TGTGCCAGCAGCTTGGAGACTAGCGGGACGGGGACCCAGTACTTC
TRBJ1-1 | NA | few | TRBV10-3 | CAIRPGVRLNTEAFF | TGTGCCATCAGGCCTGGGGTTAGGTTGAACACTGAAGCTTTCTTT
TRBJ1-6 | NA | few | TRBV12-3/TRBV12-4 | CASSPRTLGSPLHF | TGTGCCAGCAGCCCAAGGACCCTTGGATCACCCCTCCACTTT
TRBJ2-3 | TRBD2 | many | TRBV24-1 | CATSQLAGGIGDTQYF | TGTGCCACCAGTCAACTAGCGGGGGGAATCGGAGATACGCAGTATTTT
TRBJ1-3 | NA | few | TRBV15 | CATSRDFAGLGNTIYF | TGTGCCACCAGCAGAGATTTCGCAGGATTAGGAAACACCATATATTTT
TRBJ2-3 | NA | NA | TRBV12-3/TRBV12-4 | CASSLAGVNTDAQYF | TGTGCCAGCAGTTTAGCGGGAGTCAACACAGATGCGCAGTATTTT
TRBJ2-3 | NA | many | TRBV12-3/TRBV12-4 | CASSRGQMGDTQYF | TGTGCCAGCAGTCGAGGACAGATGGGGGATACGCAGTATTTT
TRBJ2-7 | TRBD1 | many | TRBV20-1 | CSARDLQGAVSVTYEQYF | TGCAGTGCTAGAGATTTGCAGGGGGCAGTCTCTGTAACCTACGAGCAGTACTTC
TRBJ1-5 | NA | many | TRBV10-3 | CATVGRVNQPQHF | TGTGCCACGGTCGGCAGGGTGAATCAGCCCCAGCATTTT
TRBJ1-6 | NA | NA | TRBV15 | CATNRDQGINSPLHF | TGTGCCACCAACAGAGATCAGGGGATAAATTCACCCCTCCACTTT
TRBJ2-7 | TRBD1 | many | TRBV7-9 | CASSPGQTSYEQYF | TGTGCCAGCAGTCCGGGACAGACCTCCTACGAGCAGTACTTC
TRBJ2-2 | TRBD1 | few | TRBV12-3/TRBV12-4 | CASSDRDSNTGELFF | TGTGCCAGCAGTGACCGGGACAGTAACACCGGGGAGCTGTTTTTT
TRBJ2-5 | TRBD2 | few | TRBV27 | CASSKTSGGFETQYF | TGTGCCAGCAGCAAAACTAGCGGGGGTTTCGAGACCCAGTACTTC
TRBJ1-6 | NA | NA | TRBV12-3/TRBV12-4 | CASSLQGQYSPLHF | TGTGCCAGCAGTTTACAGGGGCAATATTCACCCCTCCACTTT
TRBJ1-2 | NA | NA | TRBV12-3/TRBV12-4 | CASRPQGNGYTF | TGTGCCAGCAGGCCTCAGGGGAATGGCTACACCTTC
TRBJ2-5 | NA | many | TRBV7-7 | CASSLSEQETQYF | TGTGCTAGCAGCTTATCCGAACAAGAGACCCAGTACTTC
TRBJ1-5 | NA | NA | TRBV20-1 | CSARDQGPGPWGNQPQHF | TGCAGTGCTAGAGATCAGGGGCCAGGGCCGTGGGGCAATCAGCCCCAGCATTTT
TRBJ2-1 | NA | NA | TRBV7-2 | CASRTYDEQFF | TGTGCCAGCAGGACCTACGATGAGCAGTTCTTC
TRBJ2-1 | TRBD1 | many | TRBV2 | CASSLEGQVGNEQFF | TGTGCCAGCAGTCTTGAGGGACAGGTCGGTAATGAGCAGTTCTTC
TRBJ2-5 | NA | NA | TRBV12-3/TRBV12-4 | CASSLGKSGGPGQETQYF | TGTGCCAGCAGCTTGGGGAAGTCCGGGGGCCCCGGGCAAGAGACCCAGTACTTC
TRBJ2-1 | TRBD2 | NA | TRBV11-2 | CASSGRGLAGGGNEQFF | TGTGCCAGCAGCGGGAGAGGGTTAGCGGGGGGTGGAAATGAGCAGTTCTTC
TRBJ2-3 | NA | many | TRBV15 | CATSRGLDSTDTQYF | TGTGCCACCAGCAGAGGTCTGGACAGCACAGATACGCAGTATTTT
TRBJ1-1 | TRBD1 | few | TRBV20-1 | CSARRTGARNTEAFF | TGCAGTGCTAGAAGAACAGGGGCCCGGAACACTGAAGCTTTCTTT
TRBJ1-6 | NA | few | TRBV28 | CASSLYGSSSPLHF | TGTGCCAGCAGTTTATACGGGTCCAGTTCACCCCTCCACTTT
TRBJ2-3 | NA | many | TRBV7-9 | CASSLRGRGLQADTQYF | TGTGCCAGCAGCTTGCGAGGCAGGGGTCTTCAGGCAGATACGCAGTATTTT
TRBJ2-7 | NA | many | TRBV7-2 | CASSRPGRVYEQYF | TGTGCCAGCAGCCGTCCGGGCCGAGTCTACGAGCAGTACTTC